This TCR beta chain was profiled in a study of PD-1 blockade in classical Hodgkin lymphoma. Study-level results: It was CD4+ TCR diversity, not CD8+, that rose significantly by C4D1.

The data were produced by immunoSEQ multiplex PCR, yet TCRdb's version contains in-frame clones alone and is incomplete. This table has about 60,000 clones, about 89% appearing once. CDR1 is MNHEY, CDR2 SVGAGI, per germline. Deletions cut 2 bases from V and 7 bases from J, with 9 bases between. The CDR3 extends over 14 amino acids. Time point of the sample: cycle 4 day 1 (C4D1), after more than five weeks of nivolumab. Every one of the patients relapsed after autologous stem cell transplantation (brentuximab vedotin exposure was variable). This clone was seen only a few times. Its antigen is currently unknown.

The receptor's source is a human donor with classical Hodgkin lymphoma. The chain carries TRBV6-5 and TRBJ1-6; D ambiguous. Here the sequenced sample was peripheral blood mononuclear cells (PBMCs), taken before the fourth cycle of nivolumab. The CDR3 loop is CASSYQVFNSPLHF. The CDR3 region has the DNA TGTGCCAGCAGTTACCAGGTCTTCAATTCACCCCTCCACTTT.